This record concerns one TCR beta chain sequence. Recovery meant two consecutive negative NP/OP PCR tests, professional clearance, or resolved symptoms. Looked up from germline, CDR1 is SGHRS and CDR2 is YFSETQ. V was shortened by 0 bases and J by 7 bases, with 16 bases between the two germline ends. This CDR3 has 16 amino acids. The source of the sample is a study of blood T cell repertoires in COVID-19. The wider study: Acute-phase and convalescent COVID-19 samples originated in the United States, Italy and Spain.

Methods used by the authors: Estimation of nucleated cell counts relied on the amplification of reference gene primers. TCRdb's table, derived via immunoSEQ multiplex PCR, lists solely in-frame clones and lacks some. V and J calls and clone size come straight from that table; D and trimming were deduced from the DNA. Among 40,000 to 50,000 clones, roughly 86% were seen once, and the ten largest hold around 3.3%. The clonotype comes from a woman in her fifties or sixties who had recovered from COVID-19. The J gene is TRBJ1-4, the V gene TRBV5-1, with D tentatively TRBD1 (5 bases). Sequenced: PBMCs or T cells enriched from blood (not recorded which). The CDR3 protein is CASSLGYSGIVEKLFF. CDR3 nucleotide sequence: TGCGCCAGCAGCTTGGGGTACTCAGGGATAGTTGAAAAACTGTTTTTT.